This T cell receptor (beta chain) was captured in a study of blood T cell repertoires in COVID-19. Turning to the study itself: PBMCs, B-cell-depleted T cells, or T cells were the source of the cDNA or gDNA that made up the material.

Original analysis: Estimates of nucleated cell counts were drawn from the amplification of reference gene primers. The data were produced by immunoSEQ multiplex PCR, yet TCRdb's version contains in-frame clones alone and is incomplete. For V, J and clone size, that table is used; D and trimming come from the DNA. The sample records 35,000 to 50,000 clones, about 70% being singletons. Germline-derived CDR1 and CDR2 are SNHLY and FYNNEI. The CDR3 covers 11 residues. With 4 bases removed from V and 4 bases from J, the gap between germline ends came to 5 bases. This chain links TRBV2 with TRBJ2-7, with unresolved D. The sample taken for sequencing was peripheral blood. The clonotype was recovered from an elderly man with acute or convalescent COVID-19. The CDR3 region has the DNA TGTGCCAGCAGTGGCCAGTACGAGCAGTACTTC. The encoded protein is CASSGQYEQYF. Filled out from reference TRBV2 and TRBJ2-7, the complete variable domain reads EPEVTQTPSHQVTQMGQEVILRCVPISNHLYFYWYRQILGQKVEFLVSFYNNEISEKSEIFDDQFSVERPDGSNFTLKIRSTKLEDSAMYFCASSGQYEQYFGPGTRLTVT.